Sequencing of this TCR beta chain was carried out in a study of T cells in Graves' hyperthyroidism and ophthalmopathy. Study findings and constraints: Most thyroid-expanded clonotypes above 0.001 were also found in blood. Progression to ophthalmopathy was predicted a median of approximately 6.4 months early.

Using RNA transcripts as the source, TCR beta CDR3 regions were amplified. The HTBI primer set served for first-round RT-PCR of the TCR CDR3. TCRdb re-analysed the multiplex PCR reads in MiXCR, keeping a single row per CDR3 protein. Of more than 300,000 distinct CDR3 sequences in the sample, under 20% are singletons; the top ten hold over 35%. In its sample, this clonotype was seen a few times. Its specificity is unknown. The germline gives CDR1 MNHNS, CDR2 SASEGT. CDR3 length: 14 amino acids. V dropped 7 bases and J dropped 7; count of bases not matched to a gene: 8. In making diagnoses, clinical symptoms, serum thyroxine and TRAb, thyroid ultrasound and orbital computed tomography were all used. Fresh 10 ml peripheral blood yielded PBMCs.

The clonotype originates from a young man with Graves' ophthalmopathy. Sequenced: blood. V gene TRBV6-1 combines with J gene TRBJ2-2, with 8 bases lining up with TRBD1. CDR3: CASTQRTGNGELFF. In nucleotides, the CDR3 is TGTGCCAGCACACAACGGACAGGGAACGGGGAGCTGTTTTTT.